Listed below are T cell receptor beta chains from one sample, sequenced in a study of blood T cell repertoires in COVID-19. Produced via immunoSEQ multiplex PCR; TCRdb's table is partial and in-frame only. The sample has about 32,000 clones, around 90% seen once. Sequencing was performed on peripheral blood. The receptors here all came from a man in his fifties or sixties with active COVID-19. The CDR3 runs from the conserved cysteine through the conserved F or W. Fields, in order: clone size, V gene, D gene, J gene, CDR3 protein, CDR3 DNA. A D gene is named only where the DNA matches it firmly. Clone sizes are given selectively: once, few, many, or a class where the clone is expanded.

clone_size: NA; v_call: TRBV5-1; d_call: TRBD2; j_call: TRBJ2-1; cdr3_aa: CASSWTSGRVGNEQFF; cdr3_nt: TGCGCCAGCAGCTGGACTAGCGGGAGGGTTGGCAATGAGCAGTTCTTC
clone_size: once; v_call: TRBV5-6; d_call: TRBD1; j_call: TRBJ2-7; cdr3_aa: CASSWGQVPREQYF; cdr3_nt: TGTGCCAGCAGCTGGGGACAGGTCCCTAGGGAGCAGTACTTC
clone_size: NA; v_call: TRBV4-2; d_call: NA; j_call: TRBJ2-6; cdr3_aa: CASSHDPALSSGKSSGANVLTF; cdr3_nt: TGTGCCAGCAGCCATGACCCCGCATTAAGTAGCGGAAAGAGCTCTGGGGCCAACGTCCTGACTTTC
clone_size: NA; v_call: TRBV5-1; d_call: NA; j_call: TRBJ2-6; cdr3_aa: CASSLMTPDSGANVLTF; cdr3_nt: TGCGCCAGCAGCTTGATGACTCCGGACTCTGGGGCCAACGTCCTGACTTTC
clone_size: NA; v_call: TRBV7-2; d_call: NA; j_call: TRBJ2-6; cdr3_aa: CASSLGGRLRVSGANVLTF; cdr3_nt: TGTGCCAGCAGCTTAGGCGGAAGGTTGCGGGTCTCTGGGGCCAACGTCCTGACTTTC
clone_size: NA; v_call: TRBV7-8; d_call: NA; j_call: TRBJ2-3; cdr3_aa: CASSLGRGSTDTQYF; cdr3_nt: TGTGCCAGCAGCTTAGGACGCGGAAGCACAGATACGCAGTATTTT
clone_size: NA; v_call: TRBV27; d_call: NA; j_call: TRBJ1-2; cdr3_aa: CASSYRANYGYTF; cdr3_nt: TGTGCCAGCAGTTACAGGGCAAACTATGGCTACACCTTC
clone_size: NA; v_call: TRBV11-2; d_call: NA; j_call: TRBJ2-5; cdr3_aa: CASSWGPPGETQYF; cdr3_nt: TGTGCCAGCAGCTGGGGCCCGCCAGGGGAGACCCAGTACTTC
clone_size: NA; v_call: TRBV7-2; d_call: NA; j_call: TRBJ1-2; cdr3_aa: CASSLGQGNYGYTF; cdr3_nt: TGTGCCAGCAGCTTAGGTCAGGGGAACTATGGCTACACCTTC
clone_size: few; v_call: TRBV5-5; d_call: NA; j_call: TRBJ2-6; cdr3_aa: CASSKSSGANVLTF; cdr3_nt: TGTGCCAGCAGCAAGAGCTCTGGGGCCAACGTCCTGACTTTC
clone_size: NA; v_call: TRBV15; d_call: TRBD2; j_call: TRBJ2-3; cdr3_aa: CATSGDSGGVGDTQYF; cdr3_nt: TGTGCCACCAGCGGGGATAGCGGGGGGGTAGGAGATACGCAGTATTTT
clone_size: NA; v_call: TRBV2; d_call: TRBD1; j_call: TRBJ1-5; cdr3_aa: CASKTGAGSHSQPQHF; cdr3_nt: TGTGCCAGTAAGACAGGGGCCGGGAGCCATTCTCAGCCCCAGCATTTT
clone_size: NA; v_call: TRBV19; d_call: NA; j_call: TRBJ2-3; cdr3_aa: CASSIVGGMADTQYF; cdr3_nt: TGTGCCAGTAGTATAGTAGGCGGGATGGCAGATACGCAGTATTTT
clone_size: few; v_call: TRBV6-5; d_call: NA; j_call: TRBJ2-3; cdr3_aa: CASSYGGTLSRDTQYF; cdr3_nt: TGTGCCAGCAGTTACGGGGGGACTTTAAGTCGAGATACGCAGTATTTT
clone_size: NA; v_call: TRBV23-1; d_call: NA; j_call: TRBJ2-7; cdr3_aa: CASSRYPGQYF; cdr3_nt: TGCGCCAGCAGTCGCTACCCCGGGCAGTACTTC
clone_size: NA; v_call: TRBV11-2; d_call: NA; j_call: TRBJ1-6; cdr3_aa: CASSLESGWNSPLHF; cdr3_nt: TGTGCCAGCAGCTTAGAGTCCGGTTGGAATTCACCCCTCCACTTT
clone_size: NA; v_call: TRBV2; d_call: TRBD2; j_call: TRBJ2-3; cdr3_aa: CASSALAGPDTQYF; cdr3_nt: TGTGCCAGCAGCGCACTAGCGGGGCCAGATACGCAGTATTTT
clone_size: NA; v_call: TRBV11-2; d_call: TRBD1; j_call: TRBJ1-5; cdr3_aa: CASSLVPGQNQPQHF; cdr3_nt: TGTGCCAGCAGCTTAGTACCGGGACAGAATCAGCCCCAGCATTTT
clone_size: NA; v_call: TRBV3-1/TRBV3-2; d_call: TRBD2; j_call: TRBJ2-1; cdr3_aa: CASSQEVRTSGYNEQFF; cdr3_nt: TGTGCCAGCAGCCAAGAGGTCAGGACTAGCGGGTACAATGAGCAGTTCTTC
clone_size: NA; v_call: TRBV25-1; d_call: TRBD1; j_call: TRBJ2-1; cdr3_aa: CASSPGTAYNEQFF; cdr3_nt: TGTGCCAGCAGTCCCGGGACAGCGTACAATGAGCAGTTCTTC
clone_size: few; v_call: TRBV4-3; d_call: NA; j_call: TRBJ2-2; cdr3_aa: CASRRDRNTGELFF; cdr3_nt: TGCGCCAGCAGGCGGGACAGGAACACCGGGGAGCTGTTTTTT
clone_size: NA; v_call: TRBV12-3/TRBV12-4; d_call: NA; j_call: TRBJ2-7; cdr3_aa: CASSQFYEQYF; cdr3_nt: TGTGCCAGCAGCCAATTCTACGAGCAGTACTTC
clone_size: NA; v_call: TRBV5-5; d_call: NA; j_call: TRBJ1-1; cdr3_aa: CASSLEWGLGTEAFF; cdr3_nt: TGTGCCAGCAGCTTGGAATGGGGGCTTGGCACTGAAGCTTTCTTT
clone_size: NA; v_call: TRBV3-1/TRBV3-2; d_call: TRBD1; j_call: TRBJ1-1; cdr3_aa: CASSQAEGRGRIEAFF; cdr3_nt: TGTGCCAGCAGCCAAGCAGAAGGCAGGGGGCGTATTGAAGCTTTCTTT
clone_size: NA; v_call: TRBV7-8; d_call: TRBD2; j_call: TRBJ2-2; cdr3_aa: CVCRLGGGLAGTGELFF; cdr3_nt: TGTGTCTGTCGCTTAGGCGGGGGGCTCGCGGGGACCGGGGAGCTGTTTTTT
clone_size: NA; v_call: TRBV14; d_call: TRBD1; j_call: TRBJ1-4; cdr3_aa: CASSHWDRGSEKLFF; cdr3_nt: TGTGCCAGCAGCCACTGGGACAGGGGGAGTGAAAAACTGTTTTTT
clone_size: once; v_call: TRBV7-3; d_call: TRBD1; j_call: TRBJ2-7; cdr3_aa: CAIAKGDRGFHYEQYF; cdr3_nt: TGTGCCATCGCAAAGGGGGACAGGGGATTTCACTACGAGCAGTACTTC
clone_size: NA; v_call: TRBV19; d_call: NA; j_call: TRBJ1-1; cdr3_aa: CASSIDRGITEAFF; cdr3_nt: TGTGCCAGTAGTATAGACAGGGGAATAACTGAAGCTTTCTTT
clone_size: NA; v_call: TRBV5-1; d_call: TRBD2; j_call: TRBJ2-5; cdr3_aa: CASSGGLAGGETQYF; cdr3_nt: TGCGCCAGCAGCGGAGGACTAGCGGGGGGAGAGACCCAGTACTTC
clone_size: few; v_call: TRBV27; d_call: NA; j_call: TRBJ2-7; cdr3_aa: CASSLYSSYEQYF; cdr3_nt: TGTGCCAGCAGTTTATACAGTTCCTACGAGCAGTACTTC
clone_size: NA; v_call: TRBV29-1; d_call: TRBD1; j_call: TRBJ2-2; cdr3_aa: CSVGDRVLDTGELFF; cdr3_nt: TGCAGCGTTGGAGACAGGGTTTTGGACACCGGGGAGCTGTTTTTT
clone_size: once; v_call: TRBV18; d_call: TRBD1; j_call: TRBJ1-1; cdr3_aa: CASSPPTGVENTEAFF; cdr3_nt: TGTGCCAGCTCACCACCGACAGGGGTGGAGAACACTGAAGCTTTCTTT
clone_size: NA; v_call: TRBV19; d_call: NA; j_call: TRBJ1-4; cdr3_aa: CASSMRAGVEKLFF; cdr3_nt: TGTGCCAGTAGTATGAGGGCCGGAGTTGAAAAACTGTTTTTT
clone_size: NA; v_call: TRBV5-1; d_call: NA; j_call: TRBJ2-6; cdr3_aa: CASSLSSGANVLTF; cdr3_nt: TGCGCCAGCAGCCTCAGTTCTGGGGCCAACGTCCTGACTTTC
clone_size: NA; v_call: TRBV4-1; d_call: NA; j_call: TRBJ2-1; cdr3_aa: CASSQAAEGTIGEQFF; cdr3_nt: TGCGCCAGCAGCCAAGCGGCCGAGGGGACAATTGGTGAGCAGTTCTTC
clone_size: NA; v_call: TRBV14; d_call: NA; j_call: TRBJ2-3; cdr3_aa: CASSFRKGPSTDTQYF; cdr3_nt: TGTGCCAGCAGCTTCCGCAAGGGGCCTAGCACAGATACGCAGTATTTT
clone_size: few; v_call: TRBV5-5; d_call: TRBD2; j_call: TRBJ2-7; cdr3_aa: CASSAGLAEAYEQYF; cdr3_nt: TGTGCCAGCAGCGCCGGACTAGCGGAGGCCTACGAGCAGTACTTC
clone_size: NA; v_call: TRBV6-6; d_call: NA; j_call: TRBJ1-5; cdr3_aa: CAARGDSNQPQHF; cdr3_nt: TGTGCCGCCCGGGGGGATAGCAATCAGCCCCAGCATTTT
clone_size: NA; v_call: TRBV3-1/TRBV3-2; d_call: NA; j_call: TRBJ1-1; cdr3_aa: CASSQDLSAAFF; cdr3_nt: TGTGCCAGCAGCCAAGATCTATCCGCCGCTTTCTTT
clone_size: NA; v_call: TRBV4-2; d_call: TRBD2; j_call: TRBJ2-1; cdr3_aa: CASKGFGLAGPNEQFF; cdr3_nt: TGTGCCAGCAAGGGGTTCGGACTAGCGGGGCCCAATGAGCAGTTCTTC
clone_size: NA; v_call: TRBV5-1; d_call: NA; j_call: TRBJ2-3; cdr3_aa: CASSLVATSTDTQYF; cdr3_nt: TGCGCCAGCAGCTTGGTCGCAACTAGCACAGATACGCAGTATTTT
clone_size: NA; v_call: TRBV3-1/TRBV3-2; d_call: TRBD1; j_call: TRBJ2-7; cdr3_aa: CASSQEALTGGAYEQYF; cdr3_nt: TGTGCCAGCAGCCAAGAAGCCCTGACAGGGGGCGCCTACGAGCAGTACTTC
clone_size: NA; v_call: TRBV3-1/TRBV3-2; d_call: NA; j_call: TRBJ2-3; cdr3_aa: CASSQVLASDTQYF; cdr3_nt: TGTGCCAGCAGCCAAGTTCTAGCCTCAGATACGCAGTATTTT
clone_size: NA; v_call: TRBV12-5; d_call: TRBD1; j_call: TRBJ1-3; cdr3_aa: CASGLVQLQGVGNTIYF; cdr3_nt: TGTGCTAGTGGTTTGGTACAGTTACAGGGGGTCGGAAACACCATATATTTT
clone_size: NA; v_call: TRBV18; d_call: NA; j_call: TRBJ1-2; cdr3_aa: CASSPERSGGYTF; cdr3_nt: TGTGCCAGCTCACCGGAGAGGTCGGGAGGCTACACCTTC
clone_size: NA; v_call: TRBV7-3; d_call: NA; j_call: TRBJ2-3; cdr3_aa: CASSTAGWTDTQYF; cdr3_nt: TGTGCCAGCAGCACCGCGGGATGGACAGATACGCAGTATTTT
clone_size: NA; v_call: TRBV10-3; d_call: TRBD2; j_call: TRBJ2-3; cdr3_aa: CAIKAGARPDTQYF; cdr3_nt: TGTGCCATCAAAGCGGGAGCCCGGCCAGATACGCAGTATTTT
clone_size: NA; v_call: TRBV5-6; d_call: NA; j_call: TRBJ2-7; cdr3_aa: CASSLGLSGALSYEQYF; cdr3_nt: TGTGCCAGCAGCTTGGGCCTTTCAGGGGCACTCTCCTACGAGCAGTACTTC
clone_size: NA; v_call: TRBV19; d_call: NA; j_call: TRBJ2-6; cdr3_aa: CASRSWGDPGGANVLTF; cdr3_nt: TGTGCCAGTAGATCTTGGGGGGACCCTGGTGGGGCCAACGTCCTGACTTTC
clone_size: NA; v_call: TRBV7-2; d_call: NA; j_call: TRBJ2-3; cdr3_aa: CASSLSTGTVADTQYF; cdr3_nt: TGTGCCAGCAGCTTAAGCACAGGGACGGTTGCAGATACGCAGTATTTT
clone_size: NA; v_call: TRBV5-6; d_call: TRBD1; j_call: TRBJ2-7; cdr3_aa: CASSPGTGIYEQYF; cdr3_nt: TGTGCCAGCAGCCCAGGGACAGGGATATACGAGCAGTACTTC
clone_size: NA; v_call: TRBV3-1/TRBV3-2; d_call: NA; j_call: TRBJ1-5; cdr3_aa: CASSQGLQGRPQHF; cdr3_nt: TGTGCCAGCAGCCAAGGCCTACAGGGTCGGCCCCAGCATTTT
clone_size: NA; v_call: TRBV29-1; d_call: NA; j_call: TRBJ1-1; cdr3_aa: CSVSGLAPNTEAFF; cdr3_nt: TGCAGCGTTTCTGGGCTGGCCCCTAACACTGAAGCTTTCTTT
clone_size: NA; v_call: TRBV7-2; d_call: NA; j_call: TRBJ1-6; cdr3_aa: CASSFSNSPLHF; cdr3_nt: TGTGCCAGCAGCTTCAGTAATTCACCCCTCCACTTT
clone_size: NA; v_call: TRBV30; d_call: NA; j_call: TRBJ2-5; cdr3_aa: CAWTPGTPGETQYF; cdr3_nt: TGTGCCTGGACCCCCGGGACACCGGGGGAGACCCAGTACTTC
clone_size: NA; v_call: TRBV5-1; d_call: NA; j_call: TRBJ2-7; cdr3_aa: CASSLAPVDEQYF; cdr3_nt: TGCGCCAGCAGCTTGGCGCCGGTCGACGAGCAGTACTTC
clone_size: NA; v_call: TRBV18; d_call: TRBD2; j_call: TRBJ2-3; cdr3_aa: CASSPIDGTSAYF; cdr3_nt: TGTGCCAGCTCACCAATTGACGGGACTAGCGCGTATTTT